This T cell receptor (beta chain) came from a study of T-cell memory formation after mild COVID-19. Per the germline V gene, CDR1 is SGHRS and CDR2 is YFSETQ. Trimming pared 4 bases from V and 4 bases from J, leaving 18 bases between. The CDR3 spans 16 residues. This clonotype was recorded many times. The antigen is unknown. General observations from the study: Pre-infection memory carried some responding clones, suggesting that cross-reactive memory joined.

TCRdb ran MiXCR on the 5' RACE reads and lists one entry per CDR3 protein. The profile shows about 400,000 distinct CDR3 sequences, about a quarter of them singletons. The sample was PBMCs or a T cell subset sorted from them (not recorded which). The chain is built from TRBV5-1 and TRBJ2-1; D tentatively fits TRBD1 or TRBD2 (6 bases each). The source of this sequence is an adult woman who had mild COVID-19 (a few samples of this study predate the infection). Cell type and time point are not known. The CDR3 region is CASSPGVGAEYNEQFF. As DNA, the CDR3 is TGCGCCAGCAGCCCGGGGGTGGGGGCCGAATACAATGAGCAGTTCTTC. Full variable domain (remainder filled in from reference TRBV5-1 and TRBJ2-1): KAGVTQTPRYLIKTRGQQVTLSCSPISGHRSVSWYQQTPGQGLQFLFEYFSETQRNKGNFPGRFSGRQFSNSRSEMNVSTLELGDSALYLCASSPGVGAEYNEQFFGPGTRLTVL.